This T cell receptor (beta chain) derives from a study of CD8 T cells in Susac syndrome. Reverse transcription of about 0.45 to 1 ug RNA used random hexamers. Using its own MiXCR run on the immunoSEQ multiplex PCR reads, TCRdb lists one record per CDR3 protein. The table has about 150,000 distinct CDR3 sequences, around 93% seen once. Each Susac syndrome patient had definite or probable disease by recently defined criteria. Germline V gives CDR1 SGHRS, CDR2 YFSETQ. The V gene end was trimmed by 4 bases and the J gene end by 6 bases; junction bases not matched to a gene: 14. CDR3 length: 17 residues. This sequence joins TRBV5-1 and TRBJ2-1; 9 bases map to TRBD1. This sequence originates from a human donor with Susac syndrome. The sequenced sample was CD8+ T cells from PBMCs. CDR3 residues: CASSVGTGTGISNEQFF. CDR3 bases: TGCGCCAGCAGCGTAGGAACCGGGACAGGGATCTCCAATGAGCAGTTCTTC. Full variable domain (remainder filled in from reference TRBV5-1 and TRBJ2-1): KAGVTQTPRYLIKTRGQQVTLSCSPISGHRSVSWYQQTPGQGLQFLFEYFSETQRNKGNFPGRFSGRQFSNSRSEMNVSTLELGDSALYLCASSVGTGTGISNEQFFGPGTRLTVL.